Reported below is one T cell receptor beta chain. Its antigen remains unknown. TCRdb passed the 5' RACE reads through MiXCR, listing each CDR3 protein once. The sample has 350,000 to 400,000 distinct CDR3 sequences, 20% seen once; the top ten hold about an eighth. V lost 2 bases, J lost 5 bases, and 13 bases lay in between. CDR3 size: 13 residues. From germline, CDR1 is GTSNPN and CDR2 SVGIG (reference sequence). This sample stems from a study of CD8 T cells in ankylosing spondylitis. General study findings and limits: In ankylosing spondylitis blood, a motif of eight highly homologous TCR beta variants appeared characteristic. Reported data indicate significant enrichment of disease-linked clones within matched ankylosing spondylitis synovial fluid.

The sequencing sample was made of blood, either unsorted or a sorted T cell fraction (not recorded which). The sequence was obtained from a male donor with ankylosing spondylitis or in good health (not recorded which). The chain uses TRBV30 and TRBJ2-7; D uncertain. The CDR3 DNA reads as TGTGCCTGGAGTACCCTCAGAGGCAACGAGCAGTACTTC. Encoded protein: CAWSTLRGNEQYF.